A selection of T cell receptor beta chains follows, all from one sample in a study of cytomegalovirus exposure and HLA in healthy donors. Repertoires were generated with immunoSEQ multiplex PCR, while TCRdb's copy carries only in-frame clones and drops some. Among around 150,000 clones, more than 70% were seen once, and the ten largest hold 4.9%. The sequencing sample was made of PBMCs. Receptor source: a male donor in good health and CMV-seronegative. CDR3s leave out the opening cysteine and the closing phenylalanine or tryptophan. Each record gives: J gene, V gene, clone size, CDR3 protein. Some rows mark clone size as missing; the rest say once, few, many or name a class of expanded clone.

J gene: TRBJ1-1
V gene: TRBV6-5
clone size: .
CDR3 protein: ASSYSKGAGNTEAF

J gene: TRBJ1-2
V gene: TRBV2
clone size: .
CDR3 protein: ASSPGQGLGYGYT

J gene: TRBJ1-2
V gene: TRBV19
clone size: .
CDR3 protein: ASRQQGGYGYT

J gene: TRBJ2-7
V gene: TRBV7-9
clone size: few
CDR3 protein: ASSLGAGLYEQY

J gene: TRBJ1-4
V gene: TRBV6-1
clone size: .
CDR3 protein: ASSPSTGGAEKLF

J gene: TRBJ2-7
V gene: TRBV5-4
clone size: few
CDR3 protein: ASSLPGTSYYEQY

J gene: TRBJ2-4
V gene: TRBV30
clone size: .
CDR3 protein: AWSVTDIQY

J gene: TRBJ2-2
V gene: TRBV18
clone size: .
CDR3 protein: ASSPRGGRNTGELF

J gene: TRBJ2-5
V gene: TRBV9
clone size: once
CDR3 protein: ASSVGQFLETQY

J gene: TRBJ2-5
V gene: TRBV7-2
clone size: .
CDR3 protein: ASEQGAGETQY

J gene: TRBJ2-2
V gene: TRBV7-7
clone size: .
CDR3 protein: ASSLDGGTGELF

J gene: TRBJ1-5
V gene: TRBV28
clone size: .
CDR3 protein: ASGGTGNQPQH

J gene: TRBJ2-1
V gene: TRBV6-4
clone size: many
CDR3 protein: ASSVRAGVGSDEQF